Below, 30 T cell receptor beta chains from the same sample are listed, as sequenced in a study of T cell responses to AZD1222 COVID-19 vaccine. The repertoire was sequenced with immunoSEQ multiplex PCR; TCRdb's copy has only in-frame clones and lacks some. The profile shows around 160,000 clones, approximately 90% of them singletons. The sequences come from peripheral blood, collected 28 days after the second AZD1222 dose. The receptors shown here come from an adult who received the AZD1222 COVID-19 vaccine.

J is TRBJ2-1 and V is TRBV6-1, with D hard to call. CDR3 length: 14 amino acids. Germline assignment: CDR1 MNHNS and CDR2 SASEGT. Trimming shortened V by 3 bases and J by 5 bases, and 11 bases separated the two germline ends. The CDR3 DNA is TGTGCCAGCAGTGAGGTGGCAGGAAACAATGAGCAGTTCTTC. Protein sequence: CASSEVAGNNEQFF.

The V call is TRBV2, the J call TRBJ2-1, with TRBD1 identical over 7 bases. Germline V lookup: CDR1 SNHLY, CDR2 FYNNEI. J gave up 6 bases and V 5 bases, and 7 bases lay outside the gene matches. This CDR3 comprises 14 residues. CDR3 sequence: CASSYPGQINEQFF. The CDR3, as DNA: TGTGCCAGCAGTTATCCGGGACAGATCAATGAGCAGTTCTTC.

This clone has just one count. This rearrangement joins TRBV4-1 to TRBJ1-3; the D gene is possibly TRBD1 (5 bases). The length of the CDR3 is 17 residues. The V and J ends lost 1 base and 4 bases respectively, with 17 bases between them. Germline CDR1 is MGHRA and CDR2 is YSYEKL. CDR3 coding DNA: TGCGCCAGCAGCCAAGGTGTGGCGGGGGGAGCGGGAAACACCATATATTTT. Translating gives CASSQGVAGGAGNTIYF.

This CDR3 is CASSFDRGGNNSPLHF. The DNA for the CDR3 is TGTGCCAGCAGTTTCGACAGGGGGGGGAATAATTCACCCCTCCACTTT. The chain uses TRBV27 and TRBJ1-6, with TRBD1 identical over 9 bases. The length of the CDR3 is 16 residues. Looked up from germline, CDR1 is MNHEY and CDR2 is SMNVEV (reference sequence). Trimming at V came to 3 bases and at J to 5 bases, leaving 5 bases not matched to a gene.

The chain joins TRBV15 to TRBJ1-4; a weak D match, TRBD1 (6 bases). Germline V gene sequence: CDR1 LNHNV, CDR2 YYDKDF (reference sequence). Deletions cut 5 bases from V and 10 bases from J, with 17 bases between. This CDR3 is built from 14 residues. The CDR3 nucleotides are TGTGCCACCAGCGGATTAACAGGGTTCGGAAAACTGTTTTTT. Translated, it gives CATSGLTGFGKLFF.

The chain has TRBV3-1 (or the pseudogene TRBV3-2) and TRBJ2-7; D possibly corresponds to TRBD2 (7 bases). V lost 3 bases and J lost 1, with 16 bases in between. The CDR3 contains 16 residues. Germline CDR1 is LGHDT and CDR2 is YNNKEL (reference sequence). The CDR3 nucleotides read TGTGCCAGCAGCCAGAGGGGGGGAGCGACATCCTACGAGCAGTACTTC. Translated, it gives CASSQRGGATSYEQYF.

This clone was counted a few times. J is TRBJ2-1 and V is TRBV6-2 or TRBV6-3; D possibly matches TRBD1 or TRBD2 (5 bases each). Per the germline V gene, CDR1 is MNHEY and CDR2 is SVGEGT. V was pared by 5 bases and J by 2 bases, with 7 bases between. This CDR3 region has 13 residues. CDR3 protein: CASSPGPYNEQFF. The DNA for the CDR3 is TGTGCCAGCAGTCCGGGACCCTACAATGAGCAGTTCTTC.

This clone was picked up one time. The chain uses TRBV30 and TRBJ1-1; D ambiguous. V shed 2 bases and J shed 4 bases, with 11 bases lying between them. The CDR3 covers 13 residues. Germline CDR1 is GTSNPN and CDR2 is SVGIG (reference sequence). CDR3 nucleotides: TGTGCCTGGAGTTTTGACACCGCCACTGAAGCTTTCTTT. Its translation: CAWSFDTATEAFF. Combining the CDR3 with reference TRBV30 and TRBJ1-1 gives the whole variable domain SQTIHQWPATLVQPVGSPLSLECTVEGTSNPNLYWYRQAAGRGLQLLFYSVGIGQISSEVPQNLSASRPQDRQFILSSKKLLLSDSGFYLCAWSFDTATEAFFGQGTRLTVV.

The chain is built from TRBV7-8 and TRBJ1-2; 10 nucleotides agree with TRBD1. Germline assignment: CDR1 SGHVS and CDR2 FQNEAQ. V shed 5 bases and J 4 bases; nucleotides not matched to a gene: 19. The CDR3 is 19 amino acids. As DNA, the CDR3 is TGTGCCAGCAGCCCGGGACGCCGGGACAGGGGTCGAATGGGCTATGGCTACACCTTC. Translation: CASSPGRRDRGRMGYGYTF.

In this sample, this clone turned up once. The chain recombines TRBV24-1 with TRBJ1-2; tentatively, D is TRBD1 (5 bases). CDR1 KGHDR and CDR2 SFDVKD come from the germline V gene. This CDR3 has 14 residues. The V gene lost 3 bases and the J gene lost 2 bases, with 9 bases spanning the gap. CDR3 nucleotide sequence: TGTGCCACCAGTGATGAAGACAGCAACTATGGCTACACCTTC. Translated: CATSDEDSNYGYTF.

The chain carries TRBV2 and TRBJ1-5; no clear D gene. The CDR3 is 12 amino acids. Looked up from germline, CDR1 is SNHLY and CDR2 is FYNNEI. The germline V and J ends were trimmed by 2 bases and 7 bases, with 6 bases remaining between them. CDR3 DNA: TGTGCCAGCAGTGAATCGAGACAGCCCCAGCATTTT. It specifies CASSESRQPQHF. The entire variable domain, with the rest obtained from reference TRBV2 and TRBJ1-5, is as follows: EPEVTQTPSHQVTQMGQEVILRCVPISNHLYFYWYRQILGQKVEFLVSFYNNEISEKSEIFDDQFSVERPDGSNFTLKIRSTKLEDSAMYFCASSESRQPQHFGDGTRLSIL.

This clone appeared a few times. Other DNA sequences within the sample encode an identical CDR3. The chain employs TRBV7-9 and TRBJ1-1; TRBD1 matches 7 bases. This CDR3 comprises 14 residues. The V gene end was trimmed by 5 bases and the J gene end by 1 base; junction bases not matched to a gene: 4. CDR1 is SEHNR and CDR2 is FQNEAQ in the germline V gene (reference sequence). CDR3 in amino acids: CASSLGTANTEAFF. The CDR3, as DNA: TGTGCCAGCAGCCTCGGGACAGCGAACACTGAAGCTTTCTTT. The whole variable domain, remainder taken from reference TRBV7-9 and TRBJ1-1, is DTGVSQNPRHKITKRGQNVTFRCDPISEHNRLYWYRQTLGQGPEFLTYFQNEAQLEKSRLLSDRFSAERPKGSFSTLEIQRTEQGDSAMYLCASSLGTANTEAFFGQGTRLTVV.

The V gene is TRBV19, the J gene TRBJ2-3; TRBD1 matches at 8 bases. Germline trimming cut 6 bases from V and 2 bases from J; bases unmatched to any gene: 10. Germline V gene data show CDR1 as LNHDA and CDR2 as SQIVND (reference sequence). The CDR3 loop spans 16 amino acids. This chain's CDR3 is CASSKRRDRNTDTQYF. The CDR3, as DNA: TGTGCCAGTAGCAAACGCCGGGACAGGAACACAGATACGCAGTATTTT.

The gene calls are TRBV5-4 and TRBJ2-2; no definite D call. CDR3 length: 14 amino acids. Germline CDR1 reads SGHNT; CDR2 reads YYREEE (reference sequence). The CDR3 reads CADSGPSNTGELFF. CDR3 DNA sequence: TGTGCGGATAGTGGGCCCTCGAACACCGGGGAGCTGTTTTTT.

The chain links TRBV6-5 to TRBJ1-1; no definite D call. The CDR3 sequence is 12 residues long. Germline V lookup: CDR1 MNHEY, CDR2 SVGAGI. Trimming removed 2 bases at V and 3 bases at J, with 4 bases between. CDR3 nucleotide sequence: TGTGCCAGCAGTTACAGCCACACTGAAGCTTTCTTT. Translated, it gives CASSYSHTEAFF.

The rearrangement uses TRBV25-1 and TRBJ2-3; D remains ambiguous. CDR1 is MGHDK and CDR2 is SYGVNS in the germline V gene. Trimming pared 5 bases from V and 0 bases from J, leaving 12 bases between. The CDR3 spans 15 residues. CDR3 amino acids: CASSPLRQSTDTQYF. CDR3 in DNA: TGTGCCAGCAGTCCTTTACGTCAAAGCACAGATACGCAGTATTTT.

This clone came up a few times. The chain recombines TRBV11-3 with TRBJ1-2; TRBD1 aligns across 7 bases. The CDR3 length is 14 residues. The junction had 12 bases not matched to a gene; V was cut back by 6 bases and J by 8 bases. Looked up from germline, CDR1 is SGHNT and CDR2 is YENEEA. For the CDR3, the DNA is TGTGCCAGCAGTCTGACAGTTGGAGGGGGCGGCTACACCTTC. This gives the protein CASSLTVGGGGYTF.

This chain links TRBV9 with TRBJ1-1; no definite D call. The germline V gene encodes CDR1 SGDLS and CDR2 YYNGEE. Trimming pared 0 bases from V and 3 bases from J, leaving 6 bases between. The CDR3 totals 13 residues. As DNA, the CDR3 is TGTGCCAGCAGCGTAGACATGGACACTGAAGCTTTCTTT. It codes for CASSVDMDTEAFF.

The V and J genes are TRBV10-3 and TRBJ1-2; D uncertain. The CDR3 has 12 residues. Per germline, CDR1 ENHRY and CDR2 SYGVKD. V lost 8 bases and J 8 bases, leaving 15 bases between the germline ends. DNA of the CDR3: TGTGCCATCGGAGAAGGAGGGCTCGGCTACACCTTC. Its translation is CAIGEGGLGYTF.

CDR3 loop: CASSEDYRPQHF. As DNA, the CDR3 is TGTGCCAGCAGTGAAGACTATCGGCCCCAGCATTTT. The chain combines TRBV6-1 with TRBJ1-5; the D is unclear. Trimming took 1 base from V and 9 from J, leaving 7 bases between them. The CDR3 loop spans 12 amino acids. From germline, CDR1 is MNHNS and CDR2 SASEGT.

J is TRBJ1-2 and V is TRBV9; D is ambiguous. The germline V gene has CDR1 SGDLS and CDR2 YYNGEE. V was pared by 0 bases and J by 11 bases, with 14 bases between. The CDR3 is made up of 13 amino acids. The CDR3 protein is CASSVAGDPGYTF. CDR3 bases: TGTGCCAGCAGCGTAGCTGGTGACCCGGGGTACACCTTC.

The chain has TRBV24-1 and TRBJ2-5; 10 bases line up with TRBD2. CDR1 is KGHDR, CDR2 SFDVKD, per germline. V gave up 1 base and J gave up 4 bases; unmatched junction bases: 8. The CDR3 runs to 17 residues. CDR3 loop: CATSDFSLAGGGETQYF. DNA for the CDR3: TGTGCCACCAGTGATTTCTCCTTAGCGGGAGGTGGAGAGACCCAGTACTTC.

The V and J genes are TRBV5-1 and TRBJ1-5; 7 nucleotides agree with TRBD1. Germline V gives CDR1 SGHRS, CDR2 YFSETQ. This CDR3 region has 17 residues. With 0 bases clipped from V and 1 base from J, the junction kept 7 bases outside the gene matches. The CDR3, as DNA: TGCGCCAGCAGCTTGGCCCCGACAGGGTTCAGCAATCAGCCCCAGCATTTT. Its translation is CASSLAPTGFSNQPQHF.

This chain links TRBV5-4 with TRBJ1-2, with unresolved D. Germline V gives CDR1 SGHNT, CDR2 YYREEE (reference sequence). V was clipped by 3 bases and J by 4 bases, with 10 bases between them. The CDR3 is 13 residues long. The CDR3 DNA reads as TGTGCCAGCAGCTCCACAGACACCTATGGCTACACCTTC. This sequence encodes CASSSTDTYGYTF.

This clone was recorded at least ten times. The chain recombines TRBV10-3 with TRBJ2-7; TRBD1 matches at 12 bases. Trimming removed 4 bases from V and 0 bases from J; junction bases left unmatched: 4. Looked up from germline, CDR1 is ENHRY and CDR2 is SYGVKD. CDR3 size: 16 residues. CDR3 protein: CAISVPGQGASYEQYF. CDR3 nucleotides: TGTGCCATCAGTGTTCCGGGACAGGGGGCCTCCTACGAGCAGTACTTC.

This sequence joins TRBV20-1 and TRBJ2-7; perhaps D is TRBD1 or TRBD2 (5 bases each). This CDR3 has 12 residues. Germline assignment: CDR1 DFQATT and CDR2 SNEGSKA (reference sequence). The germline V and J ends were trimmed by 3 bases and 0 bases, with 6 bases remaining between them. In DNA form, the CDR3 reads TGCAGTGCTAGTGGGACCTCCTACGAGCAGTACTTC. Residues: CSASGTSYEQYF.

The DNA of the CDR3 is TGTGCCAGCAGTCATCGGACAGATACCGGGGAGCTGTTTTTT. Translation gives CASSHRTDTGELFF. The chain is built from TRBV6-2 or TRBV6-3 and TRBJ2-2; D perhaps matches TRBD1 (6 bases). The CDR3 sequence is 14 residues long. The germline V gene has CDR1 MNHEY and CDR2 SVGEGT. The V gene lost 5 bases and the J gene lost 5 bases, with 12 bases spanning the gap.

This chain uses TRBV9 with TRBJ2-5; D possibly corresponds to TRBD1 (5 bases). CDR1 SGDLS and CDR2 YYNGEE come from the germline V gene. This CDR3 contains 12 residues. The V and J ends lost 2 bases and 3 bases respectively, with 5 bases between them. This CDR3 is CASSVTEETQYF. In DNA form, the CDR3 reads TGTGCCAGCAGCGTGACAGAAGAGACCCAGTACTTC.

This clone was seen just once. The rearrangement uses TRBV5-4 and TRBJ1-1; D call uncertain. Deletions cut 5 bases from V and 1 base from J, with 15 bases between. The CDR3 is 15 residues long. The V gene's germline CDR1 is SGHNT and CDR2 YYREEE (reference sequence). The CDR3 region is CASRSPGPGNTEAFF. For the CDR3, the DNA is TGTGCCAGCAGATCTCCGGGTCCTGGGAACACTGAAGCTTTCTTT.

The genes are TRBV15 and TRBJ1-4; TRBD1 matches 7 bases. The CDR3 totals 18 residues. From germline, CDR1 is LNHNV and CDR2 YYDKDF (reference sequence). V lost 0 bases, J lost 0 bases, and 7 bases stayed unmatched. The CDR3 protein is CATSRDLRTGTTNEKLFF. For the CDR3, the DNA is TGTGCCACCAGCAGAGATCTCAGGACAGGCACAACTAATGAAAAACTGTTTTTT.